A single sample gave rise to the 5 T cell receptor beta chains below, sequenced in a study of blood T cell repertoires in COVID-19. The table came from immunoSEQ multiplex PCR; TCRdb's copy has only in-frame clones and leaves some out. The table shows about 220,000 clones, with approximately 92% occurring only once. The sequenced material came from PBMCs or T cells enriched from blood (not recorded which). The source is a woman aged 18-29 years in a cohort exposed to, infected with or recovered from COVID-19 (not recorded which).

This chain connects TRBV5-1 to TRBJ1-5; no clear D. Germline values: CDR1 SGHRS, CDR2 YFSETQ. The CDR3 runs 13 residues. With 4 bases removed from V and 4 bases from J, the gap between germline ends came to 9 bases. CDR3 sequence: CASSPDGNQPQHF. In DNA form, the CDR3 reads TGCGCCAGCAGCCCAGACGGGAATCAGCCCCAGCATTTT.

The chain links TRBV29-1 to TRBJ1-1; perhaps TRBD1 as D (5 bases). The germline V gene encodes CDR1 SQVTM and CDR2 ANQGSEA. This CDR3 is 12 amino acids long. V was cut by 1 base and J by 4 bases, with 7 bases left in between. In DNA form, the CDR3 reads TGCAGCGTTGAAGGGACAACCACTGAAGCTTTCTTT. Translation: CSVEGTTTEAFF.

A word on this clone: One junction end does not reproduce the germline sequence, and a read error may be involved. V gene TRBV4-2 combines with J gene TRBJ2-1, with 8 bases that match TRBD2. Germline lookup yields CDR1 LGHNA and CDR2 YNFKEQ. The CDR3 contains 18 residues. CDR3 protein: CASSQDGIGAGGYSEQFF. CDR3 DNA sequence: TGTGCCAGCAGCCAAGATGGTATCGGGGCGGGAGGCTACAGTGAGCAGTTCTTC.

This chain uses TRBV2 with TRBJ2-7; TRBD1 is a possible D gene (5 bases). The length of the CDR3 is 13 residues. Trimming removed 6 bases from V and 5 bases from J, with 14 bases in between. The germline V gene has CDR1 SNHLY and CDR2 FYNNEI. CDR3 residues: CASRGQTPHEQYF. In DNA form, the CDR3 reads TGTGCCAGCAGGGGGCAAACCCCCCACGAGCAGTACTTC.

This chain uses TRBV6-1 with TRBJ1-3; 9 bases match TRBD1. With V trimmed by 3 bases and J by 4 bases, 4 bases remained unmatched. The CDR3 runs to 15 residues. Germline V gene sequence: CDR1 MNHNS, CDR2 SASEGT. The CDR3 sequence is CASSEGQGHGNTIYF. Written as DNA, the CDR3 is TGTGCCAGCAGTGAGGGACAGGGACACGGAAACACCATATATTTT.